This TCR beta chain was sequenced during a study of T cells in Graves' hyperthyroidism and ophthalmopathy. Study background: Peripheral blood sampling occurred at initial diagnosis, before any treatment.

Germline V lookup: CDR1 DFQATT, CDR2 SNEGSKA (reference sequence). The CDR3 extends over 15 amino acids. Absent ophthalmopathy progression within 18 months defined stable Graves' hyperthyroidism. The study left out patients who had uncontrolled infection, other autoimmune disease, pregnancy or lactation. Diagnoses rested on clinical symptoms, serum thyroxine and TRAb, thyroid ultrasound and orbital computed tomography. There were TCR beta CDR3 regions amplified from RNA transcripts. RT-PCR in the first round (using the HTBI primer set) targeted the TCR CDR3. MiXCR, run by TCRdb on the multiplex PCR reads, gives a single entry per CDR3 protein. Altogether 300,000 to 400,000 distinct CDR3 sequences are present, about 13% being singletons, with the ten largest covering around 9.2%.

The sequence came from a woman aged 18-30 years with Graves' hyperthyroidism. The specimen was blood. This chain joins TRBV20-1 and TRBJ2-5; 10 bases line up with TRBD2. In DNA, the CDR3 is TGCAGCGGCGGGCTAGCGGGGGCCTACCAAGAGACCCAGTACTTC. This sequence encodes CSGGLAGAYQETQYF.